Following are 14 T cell receptor beta chains from one sample sequenced in a study of OX40 agonist ivuxolimab in advanced cancers. Sequencing used immunoSEQ multiplex PCR; TCRdb keeps in-frame clones, though not all of them. The sample consists of about 70,000 clones, less than 90% of them appearing once. This material consisted of CD4+ or CD8+ T cells sorted from blood, taken in a trial of the OX40 agonist ivuxolimab. The receptors come from an adult with an advanced solid tumor such as melanoma, head and neck, liver or kidney cancer.

Written as DNA, the CDR3 is TGTGCCTGGAAGAGGGGGCTGAACACTGAAGCTTTCTTT. Translation: CAWKRGLNTEAFF. The rearrangement links TRBV30 to TRBJ1-1; TRBD1 matches 7 bases. The CDR3 has 13 amino acids. In germline, CDR1 is GTSNPN, CDR2 SVGIG (reference sequence). The ends lost 4 bases at V and 0 bases at J; junction bases unmatched: 2.

The chain combines TRBV6-8 with TRBJ2-5; D call uncertain. V lost 0 bases, J lost 3 bases, and 8 bases lay in between. Germline assignment: CDR1 MNHGY and CDR2 SAAAGT. The CDR3 has 14 residues. The CDR3 sequence: CASSYSGEEETQYF. In DNA form, the CDR3 reads TGTGCCAGCAGTTACTCGGGCGAAGAAGAGACCCAGTACTTC.

As concerns this clone: The same CDR3 can be traced to other DNA sequences in this sample. This chain uses TRBV6-6 with TRBJ2-3; D ambiguous. Germline CDR1 MNHNY, CDR2 SVGAGI (reference sequence). This CDR3 has 12 residues. V shed 2 bases and J shed 5 bases, with 5 bases lying between them. In DNA, the CDR3 is TGTGCCAGCAGTTACAGAGGAGATACGCAGTATTTT. It translates to CASSYRGDTQYF.

DNA of the CDR3: TGCGCCAGCAGCCAAGTCGGACTAGCGGGCAAAGAGACCCAGTACTTC. It specifies CASSQVGLAGKETQYF. The genes are TRBV4-1 and TRBJ2-5, with 11 bases aligning to TRBD2. CDR1 and CDR2 from the germline V gene are MGHRA and YSYEKL. J was trimmed by 3 bases and V by 1 base; bases with no gene match: 4. This CDR3 has 16 residues.

Of note for this clone: Other DNA sequences in the sample encode the same CDR3. The chain uses TRBV11-2 and TRBJ2-7; perhaps TRBD1 as D (5 bases). V was trimmed by 1 base and J by 11 bases, leaving 9 bases between them. The CDR3 is 11 amino acids. The V gene's germline CDR1 is SGHAT and CDR2 FQNNGV. The CDR3 DNA reads as TGTGCCAGCAGCTTAGGGGGCCCTAAGTACTTC. Amino acids: CASSLGGPKYF.

CDR3 sequence: CASRSGPFAQGRGVADNQPQHF. In DNA, the CDR3 is TGTGCCAGTAGATCAGGCCCTTTTGCACAGGGGCGAGGGGTCGCTGACAATCAGCCCCAGCATTTT. The chain links TRBV19 to TRBJ1-5; 7 nucleotides match TRBD1. CDR1 is LNHDA, CDR2 SQIVND, per germline (reference sequence). V gave up 6 bases and J gave up 3 bases; unmatched junction bases: 29. The CDR3 runs to 22 residues.

The rearrangement joins TRBV30 to TRBJ2-5, with TRBD2 identical over 8 bases. V lost 3 bases, J lost 5 bases, and 11 bases stayed unmatched. The CDR3 is 15 residues long. Germline loops: CDR1 GTSNPN, CDR2 SVGIG (reference sequence). The CDR3 DNA reads as TGTGCCTGGAGAGTAACCGGGACTAGTTCGGAGACCCAGTACTTC. It yields the protein CAWRVTGTSSETQYF.

This clone was counted a single time. The chain joins TRBV7-2 to TRBJ1-4, with TRBD1 identical over 7 bases. The CDR3 covers 15 residues. V shed 5 bases and J 7 bases; nucleotides not matched to a gene: 10. The germline gives CDR1 SGHTA, CDR2 FQGNSA. CDR3 protein: CASSPPEGASEKLFF. The CDR3 nucleotides are TGTGCCAGCAGCCCCCCTGAGGGGGCAAGTGAAAAACTGTTTTTT.

This rearrangement joins TRBV15 to TRBJ2-5; D could derive from TRBD1 or TRBD2 (6 bases each). Deletions cut 4 bases from V and 5 bases from J, with 11 bases between. CDR1 is LNHNV and CDR2 is YYDKDF in the germline V gene (reference sequence). The CDR3 spans 13 residues. The CDR3 bases are TGTGCCACCAGCAAGGACAGCGGGGAGACCCAGTACTTC. It yields the protein CATSKDSGETQYF.

This chain connects TRBV5-1 to TRBJ2-2, with TRBD2 identical over 15 bases. There are 16 residues in the CDR3. Germline V lookup: CDR1 SGHRS, CDR2 YFSETQ. Unmatched junction bases numbered 7, after V lost 4 bases and J lost 9 bases. Here the CDR3 DNA reads TGCGCCAGCAGCCCCTTCGGGACTAGCGGGGGGCGGGAGCTGTTTTTT. It translates to CASSPFGTSGGRELFF.

CDR3 DNA sequence: TGTGCCAGCAGCCCTTCCGGGGTCTCGAACACCGGGGAGCTGTTTTTT. This codes for CASSPSGVSNTGELFF. The rearrangement links TRBV5-4 to TRBJ2-2; tentative D call: TRBD2 (5 bases). The CDR3 covers 16 residues. Germline V CDR1 and CDR2: SGHNT, YYREEE (reference sequence). Trimming left V 4 bases short and J 0 bases short, with 13 bases between. The full variable domain, with the rest looked up from reference TRBV5-4 and TRBJ2-2, is ETGVTQSPTHLIKTRGQQVTLRCSSQSGHNTVSWYQQALGQGPQFIFQYYREEENGRGNFPPRFSGLQFPNYSSELNVNALELDDSALYLCASSPSGVSNTGELFFGEGSRLTVL.

There are a few counts of this clone. CDR3 sequence reads: CASTSLGENTEAFF. The CDR3, as DNA: TGTGCCAGCACCTCTCTAGGGGAGAACACTGAAGCTTTCTTT. The chain links TRBV28 to TRBJ1-1; D possibly corresponds to TRBD1 (5 bases). This CDR3 is built from 14 residues. Germline CDR1 and CDR2: MDHEN and SYDVKM. Trimming took 7 bases from V and 1 from J, leaving 13 bases between them.

The genes are TRBV25-1 and TRBJ2-5; 7 nucleotides agree with TRBD1. This CDR3 is 14 amino acids long. The V segment lost 4 bases and the J segment 0 bases; nucleotides outside the gene matches: 2. Germline V gives CDR1 MGHDK, CDR2 SYGVNS. The CDR3 loop reads CASSGGQYQETQYF. The CDR3 nucleotides are TGTGCCAGCAGTGGGGGACAGTACCAAGAGACCCAGTACTTC.

The CDR3, as DNA: TGTGCCAGCAGCTTAGAGGGACGTGGAGCTTTCTTT. Residues: CASSLEGRGAFF. The chain has TRBV7-9 and TRBJ1-1; D is perhaps TRBD1 (5 bases). Trimming removed 1 base from V and 10 bases from J, with 10 bases in between. CDR3 length: 12 amino acids. Germline loops: CDR1 SEHNR, CDR2 FQNEAQ (reference sequence). The full variable domain, in which reference TRBV7-9 and TRBJ1-1 provide the parts outside the CDR3, is DTGVSQNPRHKITKRGQNVTFRCDPISEHNRLYWYRQTLGQGPEFLTYFQNEAQLEKSRLLSDRFSAERPKGSFSTLEIQRTEQGDSAMYLCASSLEGRGAFFGQGTRLTVV.